The 12 T cell receptor beta chains reported below all come from one sample, sequenced in a study of T cells after yellow fever vaccination. TCRdb called the 5' RACE reads again in MiXCR, with one record for every CDR3 protein. The sample has 25,000 to 30,000 distinct CDR3 sequences; approximately 4.5% are singletons. The specimen was PBMCs, either bulk or a sorted T-cell subset (CD4+, CD8+, memory, or dextramer-sorted; not recorded which), collected on the day of the yellow fever booster vaccination. These receptors were obtained from a man younger than 35 who received the YFV17D yellow fever vaccine.

This clonotype has at least ten counts. The rearrangement joins TRBV25-1 to TRBJ2-2, with a tentative D call TRBD1 (6 bases). The CDR3 covers 15 residues. The germline gives CDR1 MGHDK, CDR2 SYGVNS. The germline V and J ends were trimmed by 4 bases and 2 bases, with 11 bases remaining between them. CDR3 in amino acids: CASSGNRDNTGELFF. CDR3 bases: TGTGCCAGCAGTGGAAACAGGGACAACACCGGGGAGCTGTTTTTT.

This clonotype was counted ten times or more. J is TRBJ1-3 and V is TRBV12-3 or TRBV12-4; no clear D. Trimming shortened V by 1 base and J by 0 bases, and 13 bases separated the two germline ends. The CDR3 runs 17 residues. The CDR3 bases are TGTGCCAGCAGTTTAGGGGGTCACCTGTTCTCTGGAAACACCATATATTTT. It yields the protein CASSLGGHLFSGNTIYF.

This clonotype was seen many times. The V gene is TRBV29-1, the J gene TRBJ1-2, with 7 nucleotides matching TRBD1. Germline V gives CDR1 SQVTM, CDR2 ANQGSEA. This CDR3 region has 13 residues. The trim removed 4 bases at V and 6 bases at J, leaving 8 bases unmatched. CDR3 nucleotides: TGCAGCGTTGCGACAGGGAAATATAATGGCTACACCTTC. It translates to CSVATGKYNGYTF.

This chain connects TRBV5-1 to TRBJ1-1; 8 bases map to TRBD1. V was pared by 3 bases and J by 0 bases, with 7 bases of the junction left unmatched. The V gene's germline CDR1 is SGHRS and CDR2 YFSETQ. The CDR3 sequence is 16 residues long. CDR3 amino acids: CASSSSGQDMNTEAFF. CDR3 DNA sequence: TGCGCCAGCAGCTCCTCGGGACAGGATATGAACACTGAAGCTTTCTTT.

This chain links TRBV19 with TRBJ1-5; no clear D gene. The CDR3 contains 15 residues. V was trimmed by 7 bases and J by 3 bases, leaving 16 bases between them. Per germline, CDR1 LNHDA and CDR2 SQIVND (reference sequence). CDR3: CASKRSGVYNQPQHF. The CDR3 DNA is TGTGCCAGTAAGAGGAGTGGGGTCTACAATCAGCCCCAGCATTTT. The full variable domain, rest sourced from reference TRBV19 and TRBJ1-5, is DGGITQSPKYLFRKEGQNVTLSCEQNLNHDAMYWYRQDPGQGLRLIYYSQIVNDFQKGDIAEGYSVSREKKESFPLTVTSAQKNPTAFYLCASKRSGVYNQPQHFGDGTRLSIL.

This clonotype was observed a few times. The chain links TRBV28 to TRBJ2-3; 9 positions match TRBD1. The CDR3 is 15 residues long. CDR1 is MDHEN, CDR2 SYDVKM, per germline. Germline trimming cut 7 bases from V and 0 bases from J; bases unmatched to any gene: 5. CDR3 in amino acids: CASTSGTGSTDTQYF. As DNA, the CDR3 is TGTGCCAGCACATCCGGGACAGGGAGCACAGATACGCAGTATTTT.

The CDR3 loop reads CASSLGGTSRRETQYF. The CDR3 DNA reads as TGTGCCAGCAGCTTAGGTGGGACATCGAGGAGGGAGACCCAGTACTTC. The chain uses TRBV7-2 and TRBJ2-5, with D possibly matching TRBD1 (6 bases). Germline V CDR1 and CDR2: SGHTA, FQGNSA. CDR3 length: 16 amino acids. Trimming pared 1 base from V and 5 bases from J, leaving 17 bases between.

In its sample, this clonotype was seen many times. The chain links TRBV7-2 to TRBJ2-7, with D possibly being TRBD2 (7 bases). The CDR3 totals 13 residues. CDR1 is SGHTA and CDR2 is FQGNSA in the germline V gene. Deletions cut 6 bases from V and 1 base from J, with 10 bases between. CDR3 loop: CASRGGGSYEQYF. Written as DNA, the CDR3 is TGTGCCAGCAGGGGAGGGGGTTCCTACGAGCAGTACTTC. Filled out from reference TRBV7-2 and TRBJ2-7, the complete variable domain reads GAGVSQSPSNKVTEKGKDVELRCDPISGHTALYWYRQSLGQGLEFLIYFQGNSAPDKSGLPSDRFSAERTGGSVSTLTIQRTQQEDSAVYLCASRGGGSYEQYFGPGTRLTVT.

A few counts support this clonotype. The genes are TRBV6-2 or TRBV6-3 and TRBJ2-2, with a possible D match to TRBD1 (11 bases). The CDR3 runs 18 residues. Trimming left V 6 bases short and J 5 bases short, with 25 bases between. Germline V gene data show CDR1 as MNHEY and CDR2 as SVGEGT. In DNA form, the CDR3 reads TGTGCCAGCAGAAATCCGCTAGCGGGGGACAGGGGGACCGGGGAGCTGTTTTTT. This encodes CASRNPLAGDRGTGELFF.

This clonotype was seen a handful of times. The V and J genes are TRBV11-3 and TRBJ2-7, with unresolved D. Trimming cost V 4 bases and J 2 bases, with 9 bases left between them. Germline CDR1 and CDR2: SGHNT and YENEEA. The CDR3 loop spans 13 amino acids. CDR3 DNA sequence: TGTGCCAGCAGCTCCACCCCCACCTACGAGCAGTACTTC. Translated: CASSSTPTYEQYF.

Ten or more counts support this clonotype. The J gene is TRBJ1-5, the V gene TRBV12-3 or TRBV12-4; TRBD1 matches at 11 bases. Trimming took 5 bases from V and 3 from J; bases not matched to a gene: 6. The CDR3 has 16 amino acids. The CDR3 nucleotides read TGTGCCAGCAGTCAGGGACAGGGGGTCCTCAATCAGCCCCAGCATTTT. This encodes CASSQGQGVLNQPQHF.

This clonotype was recorded a few times. This rearrangement joins TRBV5-1 to TRBJ2-5; 7 nucleotides line up with TRBD1. Germline CDR1 is SGHRS and CDR2 is YFSETQ. The junction had 8 bases not matched to a gene; V was cut back by 4 bases and J by 5 bases. The length of the CDR3 is 14 residues. The CDR3 bases are TGCGCCAGCAGCCCAACAGGGGACGCGGAGACCCAGTACTTC. This encodes CASSPTGDAETQYF.